This T cell receptor (beta chain) comes out of a study of T cell changes during pregnancy in multiple sclerosis. The germline gives CDR1 LNHDA, CDR2 SQIVND (reference sequence). The CDR3 length is 11 residues. Trimming shortened V by 3 bases and J by 5 bases, and 3 bases separated the two germline ends. The protocol was immunoSEQ multiplex PCR, while the TCRdb copy is restricted to in-frame clones and leaves out a portion. Here the sample spans roughly 48,000 clones, 94% being singletons. This clonotype originated in a female donor with multiple sclerosis, enrolled in a pregnancy study. This chain connects TRBV19 to TRBJ2-3, with D uncertain. The starting material was CD4+ T cells from peripheral blood mononuclear cells, obtained in the first trimester of pregnancy. Here the CDR3 reads CASSMRDTQYF. DNA for the CDR3: TGTGCCAGTAGTATGAGAGATACGCAGTATTTT.